A single TCR beta chain is shown here with its context. The sample originates from a study of T cell repertoires in cytomegalovirus infection. CDR1 is SGHTA and CDR2 is FQGNSA in the germline V gene. V lost 1 base, J lost 2 bases, and 10 bases lay in between. The CDR3 runs to 15 residues. MiXCR, applied by TCRdb to the reads, yields one record per CDR3 protein. The table records about 740,000 distinct CDR3 sequences, roughly 36% of them present only once. This sequence was found in a human donor in good health (CMV status not recorded). Some clones in this sample may be carry-over from other donors' samples. The sequenced sample consisted of PBMCs. The V and J genes are TRBV7-2 and TRBJ2-3, with D unclear. The CDR3 DNA follows: TGTGCCAGCAGCTTAGGGCGGCCTAACACAGATACGCAGTATTTT. Residues: CASSLGRPNTDTQYF.